These 4 T cell receptor beta chains share one sample of origin, sequenced in a study of blood T cell repertoires in COVID-19. Clones were sequenced by immunoSEQ multiplex PCR, and TCRdb holds only the in-frame ones, with some missing. The sample includes around 200,000 clones, about 85% seen only once; the top ten take approximately 5%. The sample taken for sequencing was peripheral blood. These receptor sequences come from a woman at least 80 years old with acute or convalescent COVID-19.

V and J are TRBV24-1 and TRBJ1-5, with D tentatively TRBD1 (6 bases). The CDR3 sequence is 14 residues long. V was clipped by 9 bases and J by 2 bases, with 13 bases between them. Germline lookup yields CDR1 KGHDR and CDR2 SFDVKD. In DNA, the CDR3 is TGTGCCACCGGCCAACAGGGCCGCAATCAGCCCCAGCATTTT. Its protein product is CATGQQGRNQPQHF.

The chain joins TRBV9 to TRBJ1-2; 9 nucleotides match TRBD1. J was trimmed by 3 bases and V by 3 bases; bases with no gene match: 27. This CDR3 region has 22 residues. Germline-derived CDR1 and CDR2 are SGDLS and YYNGEE. CDR3 nucleotides: TGTGCCAGCAGCGACCCAAGGTCGGGGAAATCAGAACAGGGGGCTCATTACTATGGCTACACCTTC. Translated: CASSDPRSGKSEQGAHYYGYTF.

The J gene is TRBJ1-3, the V gene TRBV5-1; 7 bases are a match to TRBD1. Germline assignment: CDR1 SGHRS and CDR2 YFSETQ. With 0 bases clipped from V and 0 bases from J, the junction kept 3 bases outside the gene matches. The CDR3 is 16 residues long. The CDR3 here is CASSLEGQSSGNTIYF. CDR3 nucleotides: TGCGCCAGCAGCTTGGAGGGACAGAGCTCTGGAAACACCATATATTTT.

This sequence joins TRBV5-5 and TRBJ1-1; no firm D call. CDR3 size: 15 residues. The germline V gene encodes CDR1 SGHKS and CDR2 YYEKEE (reference sequence). V lost 0 bases to trimming and J lost 4 bases, with 13 bases between them. In DNA, the CDR3 is TGTGCCAGCAGCTTGGAGTGGTACGAGGGCACTGAAGCTTTCTTT. Protein product: CASSLEWYEGTEAFF.